These 23 T cell receptor beta chains share one sample of origin, sequenced in a study of shared clonotypes between healthy human individuals. The protocol was immunoSEQ multiplex PCR, while the TCRdb copy is restricted to in-frame clones and leaves out a portion. The table records fewer than 3 million clones, 85% to 95% of them present only once. The sample consisted of naive CD4+ T cells from PBMCs. Subset here: CD45RA+ positively selected. The receptors were gathered from a man between 18 and 29 years old in good health. Some clones in this sample may be carry-over from other donors' samples.

V usage is TRBV4-3 and J usage is TRBJ1-3; TRBD1 is a possible D gene (6 bases). The V end was cut by 0 bases, the J end by 12 bases, with 12 bases between. The germline V gene has CDR1 LGHNA and CDR2 YSLEER. CDR3 length equals 13 residues. CDR3 protein: CASSQDPGQVIYF. In DNA form, the CDR3 reads TGCGCCAGCAGCCAAGATCCGGGACAAGTCATATATTTT.

The gene calls are TRBV6-1 and TRBJ2-1; 12 bases match TRBD2. V was pared by 4 bases and J by 7 bases, with 8 bases of the junction left unmatched. CDR3 length: 16 residues. The germline CDR1 and CDR2 sequences are MNHNS and SASEGT. CDR3 nucleotides: TGTGCCAGCAGTGGGCGACTAGCGGGAGTCTTAAATGAGCAGTTCTTC. Amino acids: CASSGRLAGVLNEQFF.

The table lists this clone with a count of one. This chain joins TRBV5-4 and TRBJ1-1; D is perhaps TRBD1 (6 bases). The germline CDR1 and CDR2 sequences are SGHNT and YYREEE (reference sequence). The CDR3 is made up of 16 amino acids. V gave up 1 base and J gave up 1 base, with 14 bases separating them. The CDR3 region is CASSLPRAGANTEAFF. CDR3 DNA: TGTGCCAGCAGCTTGCCCCGTGCGGGGGCGAACACTGAAGCTTTCTTT.

The chain carries TRBV5-1 and TRBJ1-2; D call uncertain. This CDR3 contains 13 residues. V was cut by 2 bases and J by 2 bases, with 7 bases left in between. Germline lookup yields CDR1 SGHRS and CDR2 YFSETQ. CDR3 residues: CASSFSANYGYTF. The CDR3 bases are TGCGCCAGCAGCTTCTCAGCCAACTATGGCTACACCTTC.

The gene calls are TRBV28 and TRBJ2-3; D possibly corresponds to TRBD2 (5 bases). CDR3 size: 12 residues. Trimming removed 5 bases at V and 11 bases at J, with 14 bases between. The germline V gene encodes CDR1 MDHEN and CDR2 SYDVKM. In nucleotides, the CDR3 is TGTGCCAGCAGTAGCAGCGGTGGTGTGCAGTATTTT. The encoded protein is CASSSSGGVQYF.

The chain recombines TRBV7-3 with TRBJ2-1; 7 bases align to TRBD1. This CDR3 has 16 amino acids. Germline CDR1 SGHTA, CDR2 FQGTGA. The junction had 8 bases not matched to a gene; V was cut back by 5 bases and J by 1 base. The CDR3 here is CASSPQPTGSYNEQFF. The CDR3 DNA is TGTGCCAGCAGCCCCCAACCGACAGGGTCCTACAATGAGCAGTTCTTC.

The gene calls are TRBV12-5 and TRBJ1-5; TRBD1 aligns across 7 bases. J lost 3 bases, V lost 1 base, and 6 bases had no gene match. Germline V gene lookup returns CDR1 LGHNT and CDR2 FRNRAP. The CDR3 extends over 16 amino acids. The CDR3 DNA reads as TGTGCTAGTGGTTTGGACAATACAGGGGTCAATCAGCCCCAGCATTTT. Protein: CASGLDNTGVNQPQHF.

The gene calls are TRBV7-2 and TRBJ1-1; unclear D gene. The CDR3 is 13 residues long. From germline, CDR1 is SGHTA and CDR2 FQGNSA. The ends were cut back, 6 bases at V and 8 bases at J, with 16 bases in the middle. For the CDR3, the DNA is TGTGCCAGCAGGGGGATTGGTTCCTTAGAAGCTTTCTTT. This codes for CASRGIGSLEAFF.

Concerning this clone itself: This sample also contains other DNA sequences that code for the same CDR3. V and J are TRBV28 and TRBJ1-2; no clear D. The V gene's germline CDR1 is MDHEN and CDR2 SYDVKM. CDR3 size: 12 residues. Trimming stripped 5 bases from V and 0 bases from J, with 4 bases between. CDR3: CASSPPNYGYTF. The CDR3 coding sequence is TGTGCCAGCAGTCCACCTAACTATGGCTACACCTTC.

The V call is TRBV2, the J call TRBJ2-5; the D gene is possibly TRBD2 (5 bases). CDR3 length: 15 residues. V lost 4 bases and J lost 4, with 16 bases in between. CDR1 is SNHLY and CDR2 is FYNNEI in the germline V gene. The chain's CDR3 is CASSGGSTRGETQYF. The CDR3, as DNA: TGTGCCAGCAGTGGGGGATCCACTCGGGGAGAGACCCAGTACTTC.

The chain couples TRBV7-2 to TRBJ2-3, with TRBD2 matching 11 bases. The CDR3 consists of 15 residues. With 1 base clipped from V and 8 bases from J, the junction kept 5 bases outside the gene matches. The germline V gene has CDR1 SGHTA and CDR2 FQGNSA. The CDR3 DNA reads TGTGCCAGCAGCTTAGACCTAGCGGGAGGTACTACGCAGTATTTT. This translates into CASSLDLAGGTTQYF.

In the case of this clone: The sample holds other DNA sequences that translate to the same CDR3. The gene calls are TRBV18 and TRBJ2-3, with D unresolved. Deletions cut 0 bases from V and 0 bases from J, with 7 bases between. Germline lookup yields CDR1 KGHSH and CDR2 LQKENI. This CDR3 has 15 residues. CDR3 sequence: CASSPPGLSTDTQYF. For the CDR3, the DNA is TGTGCCAGCTCACCACCCGGGCTTAGCACAGATACGCAGTATTTT.

The J gene is TRBJ1-2, the V gene TRBV7-3, with a tentative D call TRBD1 (6 bases). CDR3 length: 13 residues. From germline, CDR1 is SGHTA and CDR2 FQGTGA. Trimming cost V 3 bases and J 4 bases, with 9 bases left between them. CDR3 residues: CASSFGGGYGYTF. The CDR3, as DNA: TGTGCCAGCAGCTTCGGGGGCGGCTATGGCTACACCTTC.

The genes are TRBV27 and TRBJ2-1; no clear D. This CDR3 contains 15 residues. V was clipped by 3 bases and J by 2 bases, with 11 bases between them. Germline V lookup: CDR1 MNHEY, CDR2 SMNVEV (reference sequence). The CDR3: CASSFSNPAYNEQFF. CDR3 DNA sequence: TGTGCCAGCAGTTTCAGCAACCCAGCCTACAATGAGCAGTTCTTC.

Details on this clone: This sample also contains other DNA sequences that code for the same CDR3. The chain links TRBV7-2 to TRBJ2-7, with 7 positions matching TRBD1. There are 13 residues in the CDR3. The trim removed 5 bases at V and 3 bases at J, leaving 4 bases unmatched. From germline, CDR1 is SGHTA and CDR2 FQGNSA. The CDR3 nucleotides are TGTGCCAGCAGCGTCCGGGACAGCTACGAGCAGTACTTC. Translating it yields CASSVRDSYEQYF.

The J gene is TRBJ2-1, the V gene TRBV7-9; maybe TRBD2 (6 bases). Germline-derived CDR1 and CDR2 are SEHNR and FQNEAQ (reference sequence). The CDR3 contains 16 residues. V was shortened by 4 bases and J by 1 base, with 14 bases between the two germline ends. The CDR3 DNA reads TGTGCCAGCAGCTCGGTAGCGGACCCGTCCTACAATGAGCAGTTCTTC. It codes for CASSSVADPSYNEQFF.

The chain carries TRBV6-5 and TRBJ2-7, with D perhaps given as TRBD1 or TRBD2 (5 bases each). CDR1 and CDR2 from the germline V gene are MNHEY and SVGAGI. There are 14 residues in the CDR3. Deletions cut 7 bases from V and 0 bases from J, with 13 bases between. The CDR3 region is CASTGTASSYEQYF. The CDR3 DNA reads as TGTGCCAGCACCGGGACGGCGAGCTCCTACGAGCAGTACTTC.

This chain uses TRBV6-1 with TRBJ1-1, with 8 bases lining up with TRBD1. This CDR3 is 13 amino acids long. Germline V gene data show CDR1 as MNHNS and CDR2 as SASEGT. J was trimmed by 8 bases and V by 8 bases; bases with no gene match: 10. The DNA for the CDR3 is TGTGCCAGCCGGGGGCAGGGGGCTGGAGAAGCTTTCTTT. Translation: CASRGQGAGEAFF.

Concerning this clone itself: Other nucleotide sequences from this sample produce the same CDR3. The J gene is TRBJ2-7, the V gene TRBV29-1, with TRBD1 matching 9 bases. V was clipped by 1 base and J by 2 bases; unmatched bases: 0. The CDR3 length is 13 residues. Germline V gene data show CDR1 as SQVTM and CDR2 as ANQGSEA. The CDR3 DNA follows: TGCAGCGTTGAAGGGGACAGGGCCTACGAGCAGTACTTC. It is translated as CSVEGDRAYEQYF.

The chain joins TRBV10-3 to TRBJ1-5; D is undetermined. The CDR3 loop spans 17 amino acids. Germline V gene sequence: CDR1 ENHRY, CDR2 SYGVKD. V was cut by 4 bases and J by 2 bases, with 18 bases left in between. The chain's CDR3 is CAISAILLDSGNQPQHF. As DNA, the CDR3 is TGTGCCATCAGTGCGATTCTTCTAGATTCCGGCAATCAGCCCCAGCATTTT.

The chain carries TRBV2 and TRBJ2-7, with D uncertain. With 6 bases removed from V and 5 bases from J, the gap between germline ends came to 20 bases. The CDR3 runs 15 residues. Germline-derived CDR1 and CDR2 are SNHLY and FYNNEI. The CDR3 loop is CASSPRNGPSHEQYF. The CDR3 bases are TGTGCCAGCAGCCCCCGTAACGGCCCCAGCCACGAGCAGTACTTC.

Concerning this clone itself: The same CDR3 also results from other DNA sequences found in this sample. This chain links TRBV14 with TRBJ1-2, with D hard to call. Germline V gene sequence: CDR1 SGHDN, CDR2 FVKESK. The CDR3 length is 13 residues. V lost 4 bases and J 4 bases, leaving 10 bases between the germline ends. The CDR3 region is CASSPGQTYGYTF. The CDR3 DNA reads TGTGCCAGCAGCCCCGGCCAGACCTATGGCTACACCTTC.

A remark on this clone: The same CDR3 is also encoded by other DNA sequences in this sample. The chain employs TRBV5-1 and TRBJ2-7; the D is unclear. The CDR3 extends over 12 amino acids. Between the trimmed V and J ends, which lost 1 base and 1 base, there was a span of 3 bases. Germline CDR1 reads SGHRS; CDR2 reads YFSETQ. The CDR3 region is CASSLPSYEQYF. The CDR3 DNA reads TGCGCCAGCAGCTTGCCTTCCTACGAGCAGTACTTC.